These 23 T cell receptor beta chains were sequenced from one sample in a study of T cell responses to AZD1222 COVID-19 vaccine. TCRdb's table, derived via immunoSEQ multiplex PCR, lists solely in-frame clones and lacks some. This repertoire shows 70,000 or so clones, 83% found once; its top ten account for 5.5% to 8%. Sequencing used peripheral blood, obtained 28 days after the second AZD1222 dose. Every receptor here comes from an adult who received the AZD1222 COVID-19 vaccine.

This clone was found once. The V and J genes are TRBV5-4 and TRBJ2-7; 10 bases agree with TRBD1. CDR3 length: 17 amino acids. V lost 0 bases, J lost 3 bases, and 9 bases stayed unmatched. Germline V lookup: CDR1 SGHNT, CDR2 YYREEE (reference sequence). The CDR3 here is CASSLGPRDRGNYEQYF. The CDR3 nucleotides read TGTGCCAGCAGCTTGGGGCCTAGGGACAGGGGAAACTACGAGCAGTACTTC.

The gene calls are TRBV5-6 and TRBJ1-1, with D possibly matching TRBD1 (5 bases). The CDR3 totals 16 residues. V was trimmed by 2 bases and J by 5 bases, leaving 19 bases between them. Germline values: CDR1 SGHDT, CDR2 YYEEEE. The CDR3, as DNA: TGTGCCAGCAGCTTAGAGACGGGGGTCTCTGGGACTGAAGCTTTCTTT. Encoded protein: CASSLETGVSGTEAFF.

The gene calls are TRBV5-1 and TRBJ2-1; D remains unclear. Trimming pared 1 base from V and 0 bases from J, leaving 11 bases between. Germline CDR1 is SGHRS and CDR2 is YFSETQ. The CDR3 has 16 amino acids. CDR3 nucleotides: TGCGCCAGCAGCTTGATCCAGCCGAGCTCCTACAATGAGCAGTTCTTC. Residues: CASSLIQPSSYNEQFF.

The V gene is TRBV2, the J gene TRBJ2-7; D is undetermined. The CDR3 has 12 amino acids. The ends were cut back, 6 bases at V and 3 bases at J, with 9 bases in the middle. Germline-derived CDR1 and CDR2 are SNHLY and FYNNEI. The CDR3, as DNA: TGTGCCAGCAGATTCAATAACTACGAGCAGTACTTC. Translation: CASRFNNYEQYF.

This sequence joins TRBV4-2 and TRBJ2-1; TRBD1 matches 9 bases. The CDR3 consists of 17 residues. With V trimmed by 0 bases and J by 7 bases, 10 bases remained unmatched. CDR1 LGHNA and CDR2 YNFKEQ come from the germline V gene. The CDR3 protein is CASSQDANGQGRNEQFF. Written as DNA, the CDR3 is TGTGCCAGCAGCCAAGATGCCAATGGACAGGGGCGAAATGAGCAGTTCTTC.

The sample holds a few counts of this clone. V and J are TRBV4-1 and TRBJ2-2; 9 bases align to TRBD1. Germline-derived CDR1 and CDR2 are MGHRA and YSYEKL. J lost 6 bases, V lost 5 bases, and 7 bases had no gene match. The CDR3 is 15 residues long. Here the CDR3 reads CASSDRDREAGELFF. The CDR3 bases are TGCGCCAGCAGCGACCGGGACAGGGAAGCCGGGGAGCTGTTTTTT.

V is TRBV13 and J is TRBJ1-2; 10 nucleotides match TRBD1. V was pared by 5 bases and J by 4 bases, with 13 bases of the junction left unmatched. Germline assignment: CDR1 PRHDT and CDR2 FYEKMQ (reference sequence). The CDR3 runs to 17 residues. CDR3 residues: CASSRKQTGGTAYGYTF. DNA of the CDR3: TGTGCCAGCAGCCGGAAACAGACAGGGGGCACCGCCTATGGCTACACCTTC. The whole variable domain, filled in from reference TRBV13 and TRBJ1-2, reads AAGVIQSPRHLIKEKRETATLKCYPIPRHDTVYWYQQGPGQDPQFLISFYEKMQSDKGSIPDRFSAQQFSDYHSELNMSSLELGDSALYFCASSRKQTGGTAYGYTFGSGTRLTVV.

This chain links TRBV7-2 with TRBJ1-4, with TRBD1 as a possible D gene (5 bases). This CDR3 region has 15 residues. Germline values: CDR1 SGHTA, CDR2 FQGNSA. V was pared by 1 base and J by 7 bases, with 13 bases between. This CDR3 is CASSLGAGFSEKLFF. The CDR3 DNA sequence: TGTGCCAGCAGCTTAGGGGCAGGGTTTTCTGAAAAACTGTTTTTT.

This sequence joins TRBV4-3 and TRBJ2-3; TRBD2 aligns across 7 bases. J lost 1 base, V lost 6 bases, and 13 bases had no gene match. Germline V gene sequence: CDR1 LGHNA, CDR2 YSLEER. CDR3 length: 17 amino acids. CDR3 in amino acids: CASSPTTTSRGTDTQYF. The CDR3 DNA is TGCGCCAGCAGTCCAACCACGACTAGCCGTGGCACAGATACGCAGTATTTT.

The chain links TRBV7-9 to TRBJ1-1; maybe TRBD1 (6 bases). CDR3 length: 14 amino acids. Germline-derived CDR1 and CDR2 are SEHNR and FQNEAQ (reference sequence). V was shortened by 8 bases and J by 5 bases, with 18 bases between the two germline ends. The CDR3: CASLLQGWETEAFF. CDR3 nucleotide sequence: TGTGCCAGCTTACTACAGGGATGGGAAACTGAAGCTTTCTTT. Supplemented by reference TRBV7-9 and TRBJ1-1, the full variable domain reads DTGVSQNPRHKITKRGQNVTFRCDPISEHNRLYWYRQTLGQGPEFLTYFQNEAQLEKSRLLSDRFSAERPKGSFSTLEIQRTEQGDSAMYLCASLLQGWETEAFFGQGTRLTVV.

The CDR3 coding sequence is TGTGCCAGCAGCTTACGGGACGCCGAGCCTAACTATGGCTACACCTTC. Its translation: CASSLRDAEPNYGYTF. The chain couples TRBV13 to TRBJ1-2; perhaps TRBD1 as D (5 bases). V was clipped by 2 bases and J by 0 bases, with 13 bases between them. This CDR3 contains 16 residues. Germline loops: CDR1 PRHDT, CDR2 FYEKMQ (reference sequence).

The CDR3 coding sequence is TGTGCCAGCAGTCCACCTCTTTACATGGGGGTTGGCACAGATACGCAGTATTTT. It translates to CASSPPLYMGVGTDTQYF. The chain links TRBV6-6 to TRBJ2-3; D tentatively reads TRBD1 or TRBD2 (5 bases each). The germline V and J ends were trimmed by 5 bases and 1 base, with 22 bases remaining between them. This CDR3 spans 18 amino acids. CDR1 MNHNY and CDR2 SVGAGI come from the germline V gene (reference sequence).

The rearrangement joins TRBV7-2 to TRBJ2-1; 12 bases map to TRBD2. J was trimmed by 6 bases and V by 4 bases; bases with no gene match: 4. Germline assignment: CDR1 SGHTA and CDR2 FQGNSA. The CDR3 has 15 residues. CDR3 sequence reads: CASSSLAGGINEQFF. CDR3 nucleotide sequence: TGTGCCAGCAGCTCGCTAGCGGGGGGGATCAATGAGCAGTTCTTC. Drawing the rest from reference TRBV7-2 and TRBJ2-1, the complete variable domain is GAGVSQSPSNKVTEKGKDVELRCDPISGHTALYWYRQSLGQGLEFLIYFQGNSAPDKSGLPSDRFSAERTGGSVSTLTIQRTQQEDSAVYLCASSSLAGGINEQFFGPGTRLTVL.

V is TRBV29-1 and J is TRBJ2-5; 8 bases are shared with TRBD1. The CDR3 sequence is 12 residues long. The V and J ends lost 7 bases and 3 bases, in that order; junction bases with no gene match: 4. Looked up from germline, CDR1 is SQVTM and CDR2 is ANQGSEA. This CDR3 is CSALTGEETQYF. The CDR3 coding sequence is TGCAGCGCCCTGACAGGGGAAGAGACCCAGTACTTC.

With respect to this clone: Its ends do not fully match the called genes, so a read error is possible. V and J are TRBV20-1 and TRBJ1-2, with a possible D match to TRBD1 (5 bases). The germline V gene has CDR1 DFQATT and CDR2 SNEGSKA (reference sequence). The CDR3 extends over 10 amino acids. CDR3 loop: CSARGQGRLF. In nucleotides, the CDR3 is TGCAGTGCTAGGGGGCAGGGCAGACTCTTC.

The V call is TRBV6-2 or TRBV6-3, the J call TRBJ2-6, with a tentative D call TRBD1 (5 bases). Germline lookup yields CDR1 MNHEY and CDR2 SVGEGT. The CDR3 sequence is 16 residues long. V was shortened by 5 bases and J by 2 bases, with 13 bases between the two germline ends. The CDR3 DNA is TGTGCCAGCAGTAAGGCAGGGCCTCCTGGGGCCAACGTCCTGACTTTC. This codes for CASSKAGPPGANVLTF.

This rearrangement joins TRBV7-2 to TRBJ1-4; 7 nucleotides agree with TRBD1. V lost 5 bases and J lost 8; bases outside the gene matches: 11. The CDR3 runs 15 residues. Germline CDR1 SGHTA, CDR2 FQGNSA. CDR3 nucleotide sequence: TGTGCCAGCAGCCTACGGACAGGAGGGCTCGAAAAACTGTTTTTT. Residues: CASSLRTGGLEKLFF.

Comments on this clone: This same CDR3 is encoded by further DNA sequences in the sample. V and J are TRBV6-5 and TRBJ2-5; TRBD1 matches 8 bases. J was trimmed by 5 bases and V by 3 bases; bases with no gene match: 5. Germline V gives CDR1 MNHEY, CDR2 SVGAGI. The CDR3 is made up of 14 amino acids. The CDR3: CASSYGQGGETQYF. The CDR3 coding sequence is TGTGCCAGCAGTTATGGACAGGGTGGGGAGACCCAGTACTTC.

The rearrangement links TRBV5-1 to TRBJ1-1; 9 bases match TRBD1. The CDR3 totals 16 residues. Germline V CDR1 and CDR2: SGHRS, YFSETQ. Trimming at V came to 4 bases and at J to 0 bases, leaving 7 bases not matched to a gene. The CDR3 sequence: CASSPDRGNMNTEAFF. CDR3 sequence (DNA): TGCGCCAGCAGCCCGGACAGGGGTAATATGAACACTGAAGCTTTCTTT.

V gene TRBV6-5 combines with J gene TRBJ2-4; tentatively, D is TRBD1 (6 bases). Trimming removed 4 bases from V and 8 bases from J, with 15 bases in between. The CDR3 loop spans 14 amino acids. Germline V gene sequence: CDR1 MNHEY, CDR2 SVGAGI. The CDR3, as DNA: TGTGCCAGCAGTTGGGCAGGGGCGGTGGACATTCAGTACTTC. Protein product: CASSWAGAVDIQYF.

This chain joins TRBV2 and TRBJ1-6, with D unresolved. The CDR3 length is 16 residues. Germline V gene sequence: CDR1 SNHLY, CDR2 FYNNEI. The V gene lost 3 bases and the J gene lost 3 bases, with 12 bases spanning the gap. The CDR3 DNA reads TGTGCCAGCAGTGATGGACCAGCCATCTATAATTCACCCCTCCACTTT. It specifies CASSDGPAIYNSPLHF.

The rearrangement joins TRBV3-1 (or the pseudogene TRBV3-2) to TRBJ1-4; possible D gene TRBD1, 6 bases. The CDR3 has 16 residues. Looked up from germline, CDR1 is LGHDT and CDR2 is YNNKEL (reference sequence). Deletions cut 3 bases from V and 0 bases from J, with 11 bases between. The CDR3 sequence is CASSQNPGATNEKLFF. The CDR3 nucleotides read TGTGCCAGCAGCCAGAACCCAGGGGCAACTAATGAAAAACTGTTTTTT.

The chain has TRBV6-6 and TRBJ1-4, with a weak D call TRBD1 (5 bases). The CDR3 sequence is 15 residues long. CDR1 MNHNY and CDR2 SVGAGI come from the germline V gene (reference sequence). Deletions cut 2 bases from V and 8 bases from J, with 15 bases between. This chain's CDR3 is CASSYGTLKKEKLFF. DNA for the CDR3: TGTGCCAGCAGTTACGGGACTCTTAAAAAGGAAAAACTGTTTTTT.